A selection of T cell receptor beta chains follows, all from one sample in a study of shared clonotypes between healthy human individuals. The repertoire was sequenced with immunoSEQ multiplex PCR; TCRdb's copy has only in-frame clones and lacks some. Of about 1.1 million clones listed, 60% to 80% are singletons. Sequences were obtained from memory CD4+ T cells from PBMCs. These receptors all stem from a man younger than 35 in good health. Some clones in this sample may be carry-over from other donors' samples. Each CDR3 is given with its conserved first and last residue. Each record gives: V gene, D gene, J gene, clone size, CDR3 length, CDR3 protein, CDR3 DNA. The D gene is left open where the match is weak. Clone size is not always given. Where it is, it says once, few, many or a class for expanded clones.

V gene: TRBV4-2; D gene: TRBD2; J gene: TRBJ2-4; clone size: .; CDR3 length: 16; CDR3 protein: CASSQGMGLAINIQYF; CDR3 DNA: TGTGCCAGCAGCCAAGGGATGGGACTAGCGATTAACATTCAGTACTTC
V gene: TRBV6-1; D gene: .; J gene: TRBJ1-3; clone size: .; CDR3 length: 12; CDR3 protein: CASSTPRATIYF; CDR3 DNA: TGTGCCAGCAGTACCCCGAGGGCTACCATATATTTT
V gene: TRBV5-4; D gene: .; J gene: TRBJ1-2; clone size: .; CDR3 length: 15; CDR3 protein: CASSPTRTSNYGYTF; CDR3 DNA: TGTGCCAGCAGCCCCACCAGGACTTCTAACTATGGCTACACCTTC
V gene: TRBV25-1; D gene: TRBD1; J gene: TRBJ2-3; clone size: .; CDR3 length: 15; CDR3 protein: CASSPPWTGPDTQYF; CDR3 DNA: TGTGCCAGCAGTCCCCCCTGGACAGGGCCAGATACGCAGTATTTT
V gene: TRBV2; D gene: TRBD1; J gene: TRBJ2-7; clone size: few; CDR3 length: 14; CDR3 protein: CASSVDRGSHEQYF; CDR3 DNA: TGTGCCAGCAGTGTTGACAGGGGGAGCCACGAGCAGTACTTC
V gene: TRBV4-3; D gene: .; J gene: TRBJ2-2; clone size: .; CDR3 length: 17; CDR3 protein: CASSPPPDEGNTGELFF; CDR3 DNA: TGCGCCAGCAGCCCACCACCCGACGAGGGGAACACCGGGGAGCTGTTTTTT
V gene: TRBV19; D gene: .; J gene: TRBJ2-3; clone size: .; CDR3 length: 14; CDR3 protein: CASRNRQDTDTQYF; CDR3 DNA: TGTGCCAGTAGGAACAGACAGGACACAGATACGCAGTATTTT
V gene: TRBV5-1; D gene: .; J gene: TRBJ2-1; clone size: .; CDR3 length: 14; CDR3 protein: CASSLGETYNEQFF; CDR3 DNA: TGCGCCAGCAGCTTGGGGGAGACCTACAATGAGCAGTTCTTC
V gene: TRBV27; D gene: .; J gene: TRBJ1-3; clone size: .; CDR3 length: 13; CDR3 protein: CASSLGLGNTIYF; CDR3 DNA: TGTGCCAGCAGTTTGGGGCTAGGAAACACCATATATTTT
V gene: TRBV5-1; D gene: TRBD2; J gene: TRBJ2-5; clone size: .; CDR3 length: 15; CDR3 protein: CASITSGLPGETQYF; CDR3 DNA: TGCGCCAGCATTACTAGCGGTTTACCGGGAGAGACCCAGTACTTC
V gene: TRBV6-1; D gene: TRBD1; J gene: TRBJ2-1; clone size: .; CDR3 length: 15; CDR3 protein: CASSSGQGWRNEQFF; CDR3 DNA: TGTGCCAGCAGTTCCGGACAGGGTTGGCGGAATGAGCAGTTCTTC
V gene: TRBV28; D gene: .; J gene: TRBJ1-5; clone size: .; CDR3 length: 14; CDR3 protein: CASSFGESNQPQHF; CDR3 DNA: TGTGCCAGCAGTTTTGGGGAGAGCAATCAGCCCCAGCATTTT
V gene: TRBV7-9; D gene: .; J gene: TRBJ1-1; clone size: .; CDR3 length: 13; CDR3 protein: CASSLRPNTEAFF; CDR3 DNA: TGTGCCAGCAGCTTACGGCCCAACACTGAAGCTTTCTTT
V gene: TRBV27; D gene: .; J gene: TRBJ1-4; clone size: few; CDR3 length: 11; CDR3 protein: CASRTDGKLFF; CDR3 DNA: TGTGCCAGCAGAACAGACGGGAAACTGTTTTTT
V gene: TRBV20-1; D gene: .; J gene: TRBJ2-5; clone size: .; CDR3 length: 11; CDR3 protein: CSATIGETQYF; CDR3 DNA: TGCAGTGCCACTATCGGAGAGACCCAGTACTTC
V gene: TRBV25-1; D gene: .; J gene: TRBJ2-2; clone size: once; CDR3 length: 14; CDR3 protein: CASRPQGHTGELFF; CDR3 DNA: TGTGCCAGCAGACCGCAGGGGCACACCGGGGAGCTGTTTTTT
V gene: TRBV7-2; D gene: .; J gene: TRBJ1-3; clone size: .; CDR3 length: 14; CDR3 protein: CASSLSGVGNTIYF; CDR3 DNA: TGTGCCAGCAGCTTATCAGGGGTAGGAAACACCATATATTTT
V gene: TRBV5-4; D gene: .; J gene: TRBJ1-1; clone size: .; CDR3 length: 15; CDR3 protein: CASSLVGHSNTEAFF; CDR3 DNA: TGTGCCAGCAGCTTGGTTGGTCACTCGAACACTGAAGCTTTCTTT
V gene: TRBV18; D gene: .; J gene: TRBJ2-3; clone size: .; CDR3 length: 14; CDR3 protein: CATLNSASTDTQYF; CDR3 DNA: TGTGCCACTCTGAATTCCGCTAGCACAGATACGCAGTATTTT
V gene: TRBV4-2; D gene: .; J gene: TRBJ2-2; clone size: .; CDR3 length: 14; CDR3 protein: CASSQTTVGGELFF; CDR3 DNA: TGTGCCAGCAGCCAGACCACGGTCGGCGGGGAGCTGTTTTTT
V gene: TRBV9; D gene: .; J gene: TRBJ2-1; clone size: .; CDR3 length: 14; CDR3 protein: CASTSSGSYNEQFF; CDR3 DNA: TGTGCCAGCACCAGTAGCGGAAGTTACAATGAGCAGTTCTTC
V gene: TRBV5-1; D gene: TRBD1; J gene: TRBJ1-2; clone size: .; CDR3 length: 16; CDR3 protein: CASRRETGATNYGYTF; CDR3 DNA: TGCGCCAGCAGACGGGAGACAGGGGCGACTAACTATGGCTACACCTTC
V gene: TRBV18; D gene: TRBD1; J gene: TRBJ2-1; clone size: .; CDR3 length: 15; CDR3 protein: CASSRIGQGRDEQFF; CDR3 DNA: TGTGCCAGCTCCAGGATCGGACAGGGCAGGGATGAGCAGTTCTTC
V gene: TRBV11-2; D gene: TRBD2; J gene: TRBJ2-1; clone size: .; CDR3 length: 15; CDR3 protein: CASSPGREGYNEQFF; CDR3 DNA: TGTGCCAGCAGCCCCGGGCGGGAGGGGTACAATGAGCAGTTCTTC
V gene: TRBV4-3; D gene: .; J gene: TRBJ2-1; clone size: .; CDR3 length: 13; CDR3 protein: CASSTEAGNEQFF; CDR3 DNA: TGCGCCAGCAGCACGGAAGCGGGCAATGAGCAGTTCTTC
V gene: TRBV2; D gene: .; J gene: TRBJ1-4; clone size: .; CDR3 length: 15; CDR3 protein: CASRLRNSDNEKLFF; CDR3 DNA: TGTGCCAGCAGGCTTAGGAACAGTGATAATGAAAAACTGTTTTTT
V gene: TRBV20-1; D gene: .; J gene: TRBJ2-3; clone size: .; CDR3 length: 10; CDR3 protein: CSARTDTQYF; CDR3 DNA: TGCAGTGCCAGGACAGATACGCAGTATTTT
V gene: TRBV6-4; D gene: .; J gene: TRBJ2-2; clone size: .; CDR3 length: 15; CDR3 protein: CASSQTFLTTGELFF; CDR3 DNA: TGTGCCAGCAGCCAGACCTTCTTAACCACCGGGGAGCTGTTTTTT
V gene: TRBV20-1; D gene: TRBD2; J gene: TRBJ2-2; clone size: few; CDR3 length: 11; CDR3 protein: CSLAGTGELFF; CDR3 DNA: TGCAGTTTAGCGGGCACCGGGGAGCTGTTTTTT
V gene: TRBV28; D gene: TRBD2; J gene: TRBJ2-3; clone size: .; CDR3 length: 18; CDR3 protein: CASSPPLAGGARTDTQYF; CDR3 DNA: TGTGCCAGCAGTCCCCCACTAGCGGGAGGAGCCCGCACAGATACGCAGTATTTT
V gene: TRBV5-6; D gene: .; J gene: TRBJ2-7; clone size: .; CDR3 length: 14; CDR3 protein: CASSLGFGVYEQYF; CDR3 DNA: TGTGCCAGCAGCTTGGGATTTGGGGTCTACGAGCAGTACTTC
V gene: TRBV20-1; D gene: .; J gene: TRBJ2-5; clone size: .; CDR3 length: 11; CDR3 protein: CSAAGEETQYF; CDR3 DNA: TGCAGTGCCGCAGGCGAGGAGACCCAGTACTTC
V gene: TRBV10-3; D gene: .; J gene: TRBJ1-1; clone size: .; CDR3 length: 12; CDR3 protein: CAISDRGTEAFF; CDR3 DNA: TGTGCCATCAGTGATCGGGGAACTGAAGCTTTCTTT
V gene: TRBV6-5; D gene: TRBD2; J gene: TRBJ2-7; clone size: .; CDR3 length: 14; CDR3 protein: CASSKRTRSYEQYF; CDR3 DNA: TGTGCCAGCAGTAAGCGGACTAGATCCTACGAGCAGTACTTC
V gene: TRBV6-6; D gene: .; J gene: TRBJ1-2; clone size: .; CDR3 length: 14; CDR3 protein: CASRAFGQTYGYTF; CDR3 DNA: TGTGCCAGCAGAGCCTTCGGACAGACTTATGGCTACACCTTC
V gene: TRBV4-1; D gene: TRBD1; J gene: TRBJ1-1; clone size: .; CDR3 length: 19; CDR3 protein: CASSQDGGTGYSGNTEAFF; CDR3 DNA: TGCGCCAGCAGCCAAGATGGGGGGACAGGGTATTCGGGGAACACTGAAGCTTTCTTT